This T cell receptor (beta chain) derives from a study of T cells in tumors after PD-1 blockade (dated by TCRdb to the late 2010s). For the study in its entirety: Patients with prior checkpoint blockade, systemic immunosuppressant use, or recent radiotherapy or other anti-cancer therapy within 4 weeks were excluded. A subset of patients also received ongoing daily vismodegib 150 mg during anti-PD-1 treatment. An average of roughly 26,000 TCR templates (range about 500-99,264) and under 6,500 unique clonotypes was obtained for tumor samples, 15 to 25-fold deeper than single-cell TCR sequencing. Clinical response was assessed using RECIST version 1.1. Patients received pembrolizumab 200 mg every 3 weeks or cemiplimab 350 mg every 2 weeks. Using site-matched tumors from BCC or SCC patients sampled before and after anti-PD-1 therapy, the study carried out paired single-cell RNA and TCR sequencing.

The sample's time point label is to be understood as: before anti-PD-1 therapy. Tumor biopsies were site-matched, taken from the same primary tumor before and after PD-1 blockade. For bulk TCRbeta sequencing, genomic DNA was extracted from tumor biopsies or peripheral blood, and input amounts ranged from about 600 ng to 6,004 ng. Bulk TCRbeta sequencing was performed on remaining biopsy material to increase sensitivity for rare clonotypes compared with single-cell TCR sequencing. Every patient had histologically proven advanced or metastatic basal or squamous cell carcinoma and was a poor candidate for surgical resection. The squamous cell carcinoma cohort included a handful of patients who had serial tumor biopsies taken during anti-PD-1 treatment. Fresh biopsies came from the site of the primary tumor, and part of the tissue was kept in RNAlater for exome and bulk TCR sequencing. Turning to this clone: It lacks a known antigen. No clone much larger than this one lies a single base away; base qualities are absent.

V loses 4 bases of germline sequence and J loses 4 bases, and the interval between the two ends is 16 bases. The germline V gene gives CDR1 as SNHLY and CDR2 as FYNNEI. The CDR3 runs 15 amino acids, cysteine and phenylalanine included. The retained sequence is limited to the CDR3, 45 bases, with the frame set at the first base. The immunoSEQ platform was used for deep TCRbeta sequencing. For the original study's pipeline: Only productive rearrangements were exported from the immunoSEQ Analyzer for downstream analysis. Clones with significant expansion or contraction between timepoints were called with a two-sided binomial test at Bonferroni-corrected P below 0.01. Bulk TCRbeta clonotypes were assigned T cell phenotypes by matching to single-cell RNA+TCR-seq clones sharing the same TCRbeta sequence. Clone enrichment in tumor was computed as tumor frequency divided by PBMC frequency from bulk TCR sequencing. TCRs were grouped by GLIPH into specificity groups, defined as clusters of distinct TCRs likely recognizing common antigens via shared CDR3 motifs. TCRdb took over this immuneACCESS table, retaining in-frame rearrangements with V and J assigned. Such tables are incomplete; in checked studies, under half of the missing clones stem from an unresolved V gene, and the remainder is unexplained. V, J and clone size are taken as reported in that table, and D and trimming were inferred from the DNA itself. The sample includes 10,000 to 15,000 clones, with nearly 65% observed a single time. 20% to 30% of the sample is held by the ten biggest clonotypes.

Findings and caveats that apply to the study as a whole: Comparisons between pre- and post-treatment samples were the only ones where clonal replacement appeared, with none seen between two pre-treatment samples, a pattern that argues against artifacts from biopsy timing or location. Roughly two fifths of tumor TCR clonotypes were detected in blood, and some novel exhausted tumor clones were observed in pre-treatment blood, which was taken as suggesting peripheral recruitment. Exhausted CD8+ clones expanded after therapy were found to be mostly novel clonotypes undetected pre-treatment, suggesting clonal replacement rather than reinvigoration of pre-existing clones. The source of novel T cell clones was not identified, and lymphoid organs or rare unexpanded clones within the tumor or the tumor periphery could be included among the possible sources. In squamous cell carcinoma, approximately 50% of expanded exhausted clones were found to be novel, compared with 25% to 35% of other expanded CD8+ clones.

This receptor was taken from a human donor with cutaneous squamous cell carcinoma. The chain employs TRBV2 and TRBJ1-2; the D segment cannot be called with confidence. Source: tumor tissue, taken before anti-PD-1 treatment. In nucleotide form, the sequence is TGTGCCAGCAGTGGAGTGTCCTACACCGTCTATGGCTACACCTTC. This translates into CASSGVSYTVYGYTF.